The subject of this entry is one T cell receptor beta chain. What it binds is not known. The data are from a study of PD-1 blockade in classical Hodgkin lymphoma. General study findings and limits: Newly diagnosed patients had baseline TCR diversity that was reportedly lower than that of healthy donors. What drove the repertoire differences, possibly disease activity or prior therapy, has not been defined.

This CDR3 is 13 amino acids long. Germline trimming cut 0 bases from V and 8 bases from J; bases unmatched to any gene: 5. Germline V gives CDR1 GTSNPN, CDR2 SVGIG (reference sequence). The data were produced by immunoSEQ multiplex PCR, yet TCRdb's version contains in-frame clones alone and is incomplete. The table records fewer than 90,000 clones, over 90% of them present only once. Time point in this sample: newly diagnosed, previously untreated cHL patient sample. Comparators were PBMCs taken from newly diagnosed, untreated classical Hodgkin lymphoma. The chain employs TRBV30 and TRBJ2-3; TRBD2 matches 7 bases. Material: peripheral blood mononuclear cells (PBMCs). The receptor's source is a human donor with classical Hodgkin lymphoma. The CDR3 region is CAWSVGGTFTQYF. CDR3 nucleotides: TGTGCCTGGAGTGTCGGGGGGACCTTTACGCAGTATTTT.